Below are 2 T cell receptor beta chains sequenced from a single sample in a study of blood T cell repertoires in COVID-19. TCRdb keeps only in-frame clones here, not all; method: immunoSEQ multiplex PCR. This sample yields roughly 70,000 clones, of which 88% are seen a single time; about 1.4% belongs to the top ten. Sequencing input: peripheral blood. The receptors originated from a human donor in a cohort sampled during active COVID-19.

The chain is built from TRBV28 and TRBJ1-3, with D possibly matching TRBD1 (6 bases). From germline, CDR1 is MDHEN and CDR2 SYDVKM. The V end was cut by 7 bases, the J end by 3 bases, with 13 bases between. This CDR3 contains 14 residues. The CDR3 loop is CASNVQGFGNTIYF. In DNA form, the CDR3 reads TGTGCCAGCAATGTACAGGGTTTTGGAAACACCATATATTTT.

The chain combines TRBV11-2 with TRBJ1-3; tentatively, D is TRBD1 (5 bases). The CDR3 spans 15 residues. V lost 1 base to trimming and J lost 3 bases, with 10 bases between them. Germline loops: CDR1 SGHAT, CDR2 FQNNGV. The CDR3 nucleotides read TGTGCCAGCAGCTTAGGGACAATGATTGGAAACACCATATATTTT. Encoded protein: CASSLGTMIGNTIYF.